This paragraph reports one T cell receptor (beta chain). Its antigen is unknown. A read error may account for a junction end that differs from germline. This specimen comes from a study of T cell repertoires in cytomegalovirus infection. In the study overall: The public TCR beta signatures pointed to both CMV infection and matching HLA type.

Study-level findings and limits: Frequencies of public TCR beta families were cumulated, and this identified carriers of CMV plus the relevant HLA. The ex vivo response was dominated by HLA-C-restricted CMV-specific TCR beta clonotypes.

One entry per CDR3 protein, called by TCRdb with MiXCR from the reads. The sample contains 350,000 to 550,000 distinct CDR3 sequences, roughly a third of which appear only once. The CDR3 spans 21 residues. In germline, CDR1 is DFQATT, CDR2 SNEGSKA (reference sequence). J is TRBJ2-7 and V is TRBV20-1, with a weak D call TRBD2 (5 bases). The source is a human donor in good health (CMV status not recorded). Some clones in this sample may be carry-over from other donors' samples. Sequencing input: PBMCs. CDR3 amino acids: CSARNIYSEASSKRWSSEQYF. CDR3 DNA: TGCAGTGCTAGAAATATATATTCGGAGGCTAGCAGTAAAAGGTGGTCCTCCGAGCAGTACTTC.